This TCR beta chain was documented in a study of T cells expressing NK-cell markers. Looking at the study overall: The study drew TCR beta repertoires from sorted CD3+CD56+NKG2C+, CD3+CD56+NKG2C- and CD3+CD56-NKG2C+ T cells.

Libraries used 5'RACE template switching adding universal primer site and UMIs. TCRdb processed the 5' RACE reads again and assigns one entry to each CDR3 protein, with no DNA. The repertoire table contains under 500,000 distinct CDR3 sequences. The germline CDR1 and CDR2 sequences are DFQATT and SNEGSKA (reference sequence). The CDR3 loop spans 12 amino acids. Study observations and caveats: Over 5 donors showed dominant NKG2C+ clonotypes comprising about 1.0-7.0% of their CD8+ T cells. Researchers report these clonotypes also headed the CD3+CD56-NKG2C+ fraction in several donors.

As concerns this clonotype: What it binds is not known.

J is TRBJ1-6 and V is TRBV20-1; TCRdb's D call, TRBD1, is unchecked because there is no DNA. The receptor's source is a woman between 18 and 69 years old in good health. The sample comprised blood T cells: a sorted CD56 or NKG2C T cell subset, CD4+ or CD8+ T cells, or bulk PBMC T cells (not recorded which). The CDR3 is CSARTGGSPLHF.